This paragraph reports one T cell receptor (beta chain). No antigen is known for it. The PCR contained 60 Vbeta and 13 Jbeta primers. The authors' processing: Approximately 10 million shared chains were among approximately 80 million unique TCR beta chains counted in a later analysis. Assay: immunoSEQ multiplex PCR; the TCRdb copy retains only in-frame clones and omits some. Clone size and V and J calls were adopted from that table, with D and trimming inferred from the DNA. The table shows more than 200,000 clones, with about 79% occurring only once. These data belong to a study of cytomegalovirus exposure and HLA in healthy donors. The study, taken as a whole, reports: In vitro checks showed that three CMV-associated chains really do target CMV antigens.

The junction had 7 bases not matched to a gene; V was cut back by 4 bases and J by 0 bases. The CDR3 sequence is 16 residues long. In germline, CDR1 is SGDLS, CDR2 YYNGEE. This clonotype was obtained from a male donor in good health and CMV-seronegative. Specimen: PBMCs. The rearrangement links TRBV9 to TRBJ2-1; 7 nucleotides match TRBD1. The CDR3 reads CASSPGGQYSYNEQFF. CDR3 sequence (DNA): TGTGCCAGCAGCCCAGGGGGACAGTACTCCTACAATGAGCAGTTCTTC.